This T cell receptor beta chain was identified during a study of T cell repertoires in cytomegalovirus infection. Study-level information: Signatures in public TCR beta sequences pointed to both CMV infection and matching HLA type.

TCRdb re-called the reads with MiXCR, one entry per CDR3 protein. Here the sample spans more than 500,000 distinct CDR3 sequences, 15% to 20% being singletons. With 5 bases removed from V and 1 base from J, the gap between germline ends came to 11 bases. The CDR3 totals 14 residues. Germline V CDR1 and CDR2: SEHNR, FQNEAQ (reference sequence). Study outcomes and limitations: What dominated the ex vivo response were HLA-C-restricted CMV-specific TCR beta clonotypes. Public TCR beta family frequency separated CMV-and-HLA carriers, including in an independent cohort.

Only a few counts were recorded for this clonotype. Antigen specificity is unknown. This TCR was recovered from a human donor in good health (CMV status not recorded). Some clones in this sample may be carry-over from other donors' samples. J is TRBJ1-1 and V is TRBV7-9, with unresolved D. Source material: CD8+ T cells from PBMCs. The CDR3 is CASSPLAWNTEAFF. In nucleotides, the CDR3 is TGTGCCAGCAGCCCCCTCGCGTGGAACACTGAAGCTTTCTTT.